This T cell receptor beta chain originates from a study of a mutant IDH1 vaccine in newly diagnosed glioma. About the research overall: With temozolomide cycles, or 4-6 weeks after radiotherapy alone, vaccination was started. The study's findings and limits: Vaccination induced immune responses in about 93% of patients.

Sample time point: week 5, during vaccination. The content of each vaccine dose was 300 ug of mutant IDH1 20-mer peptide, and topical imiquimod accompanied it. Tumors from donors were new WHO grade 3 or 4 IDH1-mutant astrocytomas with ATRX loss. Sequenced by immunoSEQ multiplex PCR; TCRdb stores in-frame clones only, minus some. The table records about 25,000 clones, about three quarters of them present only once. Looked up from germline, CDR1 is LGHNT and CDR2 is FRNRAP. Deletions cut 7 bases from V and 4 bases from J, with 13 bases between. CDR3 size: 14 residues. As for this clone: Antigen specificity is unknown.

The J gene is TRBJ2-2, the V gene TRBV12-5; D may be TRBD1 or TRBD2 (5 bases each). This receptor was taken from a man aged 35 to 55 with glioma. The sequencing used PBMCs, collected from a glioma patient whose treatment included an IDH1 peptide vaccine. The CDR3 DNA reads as TGTGCTAGTGAACGAGGGGATGGCACCGGGGAGCTGTTTTTT. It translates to CASERGDGTGELFF.